Below, one T cell receptor (beta chain) is given with its context. Its antigen is unknown. No much larger clone exists at a distance of one base, and base qualities are not known. The data were taken from a study of T cells in Graves' hyperthyroidism and ophthalmopathy (dated by TCRdb to between 2018 and 2020). Concerning the study at large: TCR V-J signatures able to tell the groups apart were searched for in a discovery cohort of 90 to 100 patients, of whom more than 40 had Graves' ophthalmopathy and roughly 59 had stable Graves' hyperthyroidism. Prospective prediction of ophthalmopathy was tested in an independent validation cohort of 18 to 20 hyperthyroidism patients and 15 to 17 patients who later progressed to ophthalmopathy. For training and testing, the 100 or so patients in the discovery cohort were randomly divided in a 7:3 ratio. Thyroid tissue and blood T-cell repertoires from several Graves' hyperthyroidism patients were also compared in the study. After blood sampling, hyperthyroidism patients were treated with methimazole at a starting dose of 30 mg daily, and ophthalmopathy patients were treated with high-dose intravenous methylprednisolone. The paper reports TCR Vbeta CDR3 sequencing of approximately 130 peripheral blood samples: approximately 41 ophthalmopathy, roughly 74 hyperthyroidism and around 17 progressor patients. Overall study outcomes, separate from this receptor: Sample size was not statistically predetermined, and blinding of investigators to group allocation was not performed. In validation, the model predicted progression to ophthalmopathy a median of around six months before onset, with approximately 70% sensitivity and roughly 79% specificity. Ophthalmopathy was separated from stable hyperthyroidism by a 13 V-J signature model, with approximately 89% sensitivity and about 81% specificity obtained in cross-validation and 80%/75% obtained in testing. Most expanded thyroid clonotypes (frequency above 0.001) were also detected in blood, a finding suggesting that blood repertoires may reflect thyroid immune responses.

The study excluded patients with uncontrolled infections, other autoimmune diseases, pregnancy or lactation. Clinical symptoms, serum thyroxine and TRAb, thyroid ultrasound, and orbital computed tomography formed the basis for the diagnoses. Total RNA was extracted using Trizol reagent, and RNA quality was assessed on an Agilent 2100 Bioanalyzer. The TCR beta CDR3 regions were amplified from the RNA transcripts. The TCR CDR3 was subjected to a first round of RT-PCR using the HTBI primer set and the Qiagen OneStep RT-PCR kit. Libraries were constructed in a second round of multiplex PCR, after which size selection and purification were performed. Sequencing of the libraries was done on an Illumina HiSeq2000 using paired-end 100 bp reads. The source study handled its data this way. SOAPnuke was used to process the raw data, throwing out any read that contained adapters or uncalled bases, had a mean Phred below 15, or lacked an exact constant-primer or identifier match. COPE v1.2.5 was used to merge the high-quality paired reads, and each unique nucleotide sequence was defined as a clonotype. Clonotypes were aligned to IMGT TRBV, TRBD and TRBJ reference segments using MiTCR v1.1. The analysis included only V-J combinations with a frequency above 0.0001, which together covered roughly 99% of the repertoires. The TCS score was defined as F50 (clonal expansion) divided by E x V (chaos), with BLOSUM62-based TCRdist calculated between CDR3 peptides within each V-J. Welch's t-statistics and random forest reduced several hundred V-J features to 13, which were used in a naive Bayes classifier (R e1071). Thyroid-blood repertoire similarity was quantified with the Morisita-Horn index. TCRdb cleaned the public reads at Q25 with fastp, built clones with MiXCR and kept in-frame beta chains. Every entry covers one CDR3 protein and lists the most common genes and DNA from its rows. These V and J calls originate from TCRdb's pipeline instead of the authors' own analysis. For this sample there are roughly 510,000 distinct CDR3 sequences; 35% to 50% appear just once. 35% to 50% of the sample goes to the ten largest clones.

Sequencing was performed on peripheral blood or thyroid tissue (not recorded which). The sequence came from an adult woman with Graves' disease, either hyperthyroidism or ophthalmopathy (not recorded which).

CDR3 reads: CASSLDRGLEQYF. The DNA sequence follows: TGCGCCAGCAGCTTGGACAGGGGGCTCGAGCAGTACTTC. This chain joins TRBV5-1 to TRBJ2-7, with 9 bases matching TRBD1. The germline V gene provides CDR1 SGHRS and CDR2 YFSETQ. V and J are trimmed by 0 bases and 6 bases, and the gene matches miss 1 base of the junction. The CDR3 spans 13 residues, from the cysteine through the phenylalanine. Only CDR3 DNA remains: 39 bases, in frame from the first base.